The 2 T cell receptor beta chains below all came from one sample that was sequenced in a study of cytomegalovirus exposure and HLA in healthy donors. The primer mix had 60 Vbeta and 13 Jbeta primers. Produced via immunoSEQ multiplex PCR; TCRdb's table is partial and in-frame only. This table holds just over 200,000 clones, roughly four fifths found once. Source material: PBMCs. Receptors were obtained from a woman between 40 and 55 years old in good health and CMV-seronegative.

This chain joins TRBV28 and TRBJ1-2; no firm D call. Germline loops: CDR1 MDHEN, CDR2 SYDVKM. Between the trimmed V and J ends, which lost 6 bases and 4 bases, there was a span of 15 bases. The CDR3 extends over 14 amino acids. The CDR3 reads CASRAPEGIYGYTF. Written as DNA, the CDR3 is TGTGCCAGCAGGGCCCCCGAGGGAATCTATGGCTACACCTTC.

The V gene is TRBV6-5, the J gene TRBJ1-2; possible D gene TRBD1, 6 bases. Trimming left V 6 bases short and J 1 base short, with 12 bases between. Germline V lookup: CDR1 MNHEY, CDR2 SVGAGI. This CDR3 region has 14 residues. The DNA of the CDR3 is TGTGCCAGCAGGCAGGGGTCTCGTAACTATGGCTACACCTTC. Its protein product is CASRQGSRNYGYTF.